This TCR beta chain was sequenced for a study of T-cell reconstitution after alpha-beta-depleted transplantation in children. The V and J ends lost 4 bases and 6 bases respectively, with 16 bases between them. Looked up from germline, CDR1 is DFQATT and CDR2 is SNEGSKA (reference sequence). There are 14 residues in the CDR3. The table lists this clonotype with many counts. Unique molecular identifiers tagged the TCRbeta library. TCRdb re-called the PCR reads with MiXCR, one entry per CDR3 protein. The data contain roughly 220,000 distinct CDR3 sequences, approximately 9.7% of them singletons. The chain joins TRBV20-1 to TRBJ2-4; TRBD1 is a possible D gene (5 bases). The sequence came from a human donor who donated a stem cell graft to a child with SCID. This sample comprised PBMCs from the stem cell graft donor, obtained from the stem cell graft. CDR3 sequence (DNA): TGCAGTGCTAAAGTCGGCCAGGGTGGAAACATTCAGTACTTC. This translates into CSAKVGQGGNIQYF.